This TCR beta chain stems from a study of T cell repertoires in cytomegalovirus infection. Study as a whole: Epitope selection comprised recently identified HLA-C-restricted CMV epitopes and well-studied HLA-B-restricted CMV epitopes. Indications of both CMV infection and matching HLA type were provided by public TCR beta signatures.

Germline V CDR1 and CDR2: ENHRY, SYGVKD. J gave up 7 bases and V 6 bases, and 14 bases lay outside the gene matches. The CDR3 consists of 16 residues. In its sample, this clonotype was seen many times. The antigen remains unidentified. In TCRdb, the reads were re-called with MiXCR into one record per CDR3 protein. The sample consists of fewer than 200,000 distinct CDR3 sequences, approximately 21% of them appearing once. General study findings and limits: In two of eight donors, the top clonotype was HLA-C-restricted CMV-specific.

This sequence originates from a human donor in good health (CMV status not recorded). Some clones in this sample may be carry-over from other donors' samples. The chain has TRBV10-3 and TRBJ2-1; TRBD2 matches 8 bases. The sequencing used CD8+ T cells from cultured PBMCs, collected from culture after CMV antigen stimulation. In DNA form, the CDR3 reads TGTGCCATCAGGGCCGAGTTCGGGGGGGCAGTAAATGAGCAGTTCTTC. Translating it yields CAIRAEFGGAVNEQFF.